Listed below are T cell receptor beta chains from one sample, sequenced in a study of shared clonotypes between healthy human individuals. Clones were sequenced by immunoSEQ multiplex PCR, and TCRdb holds only the in-frame ones, with some missing. The sample includes about 980,000 clones, over 60% of them seen just once. The sample consisted of memory CD4+ T cells sorted from blood. These TCRs come from a man younger than 35 in good health. Both conserved end residues are part of each CDR3. The D gene is left open where the match is weak. Clone sizes are given selectively: once, few, many, or a class where the clone is expanded.

>17|.|.|TRBJ2-7|TRBV4-1
TGCGCCAGCAGCCAGACCGAGCTTGTCGGAAACTCCTACGAGCAGTACTTC
CASSQTELVGNSYEQYF
>14|.|.|TRBJ2-5|TRBV2
TGTGCCAGCAGTGAACAGACAGGCGGGGAGACCCAGTACTTC
CASSEQTGGETQYF
>15|.|TRBD2|TRBJ2-5|TRBV30
TGTGCCTGGAGGCAGGGACTAACGGTGGTCGGGACCCAGTACTTC
CAWRQGLTVVGTQYF
>16|.|TRBD1|TRBJ1-1|TRBV13
TGTGCCAGCAGCATACCAGGGGGGCCCATGAACACTGAAGCTTTCTTT
CASSIPGGPMNTEAFF
>15|.|.|TRBJ2-1|TRBV5-1
TGCGCCAGCCACGGGCAGTCGGGCCCATACAATGAGCAGTTCTTC
CASHGQSGPYNEQFF
>16|.|TRBD2|TRBJ2-1|TRBV14
TGTGCCAGCAGCCAACAGGGACTAGCGGGAGTCAATGAGCAGTTCTTC
CASSQQGLAGVNEQFF
>14|.|TRBD1|TRBJ1-5|TRBV6-6
TGTGCCAGCAACCGGGACAGTCCTAATCAGCCCCAGCATTTT
CASNRDSPNQPQHF
>17|.|TRBD2|TRBJ2-7|TRBV27
TGTGCCAGCAGTACAACCGGGACTAGCGGGAGGACTAGGGAGCAGTACTTC
CASSTTGTSGRTREQYF
>12|.|TRBD2|TRBJ2-7|TRBV29-1
TGCAGCGCTCCGGGACTATGGGGCGAGCAGTACTTC
CSAPGLWGEQYF
>12|.|.|TRBJ2-4|TRBV7-2
TGTGCCAGCAGCTTAGACAGGGACATTCAGTACTTC
CASSLDRDIQYF
>15|many|TRBD1|TRBJ2-7|TRBV19
TGTGCCAGTAGTCGAACGGGACAGGCCCTCTACGAGCAGTACTTC
CASSRTGQALYEQYF
>11|many|.|TRBJ1-6|TRBV20-1
TGCAGTGCTGACCGAAATTCACCCCTCCACTTT
CSADRNSPLHF
>13|.|.|TRBJ2-7|TRBV15
TGTGCCACCAGCAGAGCTTGGGGCTACGAGCAGTACTTC
CATSRAWGYEQYF
>12|.|.|TRBJ1-5|TRBV19
TGTGCCAGTAAGGGGCCAAATCAGCCCCAGCATTTT
CASKGPNQPQHF
>14|once|TRBD2|TRBJ2-7|TRBV2
TGTGCCAGCAAGGGGACTAGTCCTTCCTACGAGCAGTACTTC
CASKGTSPSYEQYF
>15|.|TRBD2|TRBJ2-1|TRBV11-2
TGTGCCAGCAGCTCACTAGCGGGTCCCTACAATGAGCAGTTCTTC
CASSSLAGPYNEQFF
>15|.|TRBD2|TRBJ2-1|TRBV7-2
TGTGCCAGCAGCTCCGCGGGGGTCGGTGGCAATGAGCAGTTCTTC
CASSSAGVGGNEQFF
>12|.|TRBD1|TRBJ1-2|TRBV10-3
TGTGCCATCAGCGGACAGGACTATGGCTACACCTTC
CAISGQDYGYTF
>15|.|TRBD2|TRBJ2-3|TRBV6-5
TGTGCCAGCAGCCCGGGACTAGCGGCAGCGCGTACGCAGTATTTT
CASSPGLAAARTQYF
>12|.|.|TRBJ2-1|TRBV10-3
TGTGCCATCAGTGAGGACTTAATCGAGCAGTTCTTC
CAISEDLIEQFF
>16|.|TRBD2|TRBJ2-1|TRBV18
TGTGCCAGCTCACTGGAGGGACTAGCGCTCTACAATGAGCAGTTCTTC
CASSLEGLALYNEQFF
>15|.|.|TRBJ2-7|TRBV9
TGTGCCAGCAGCGTAGAGGCGGGAACCCTGTACGAGCAGTACTTC
CASSVEAGTLYEQYF